The T cell receptor beta chain under discussion was sequenced for a study of glioma-infiltrating T cells after dendritic cell vaccination. Study-wide context: Treatment, given 2003 to 2012, was autologous tumor lysate-pulsed dendritic cell vaccination.

The protocol was immunoSEQ multiplex PCR, while the TCRdb copy is restricted to in-frame clones and leaves out a portion. The sample has about 92,000 clones; around 84% are singletons. This clone was picked up a small number of times. In germline, CDR1 is SGHTA, CDR2 FQGNSA. J lost 7 bases, V lost 5 bases, and 9 bases had no gene match. This CDR3 is 15 amino acids long. The TCR sequence derives from a human donor with glioblastoma. This sample comprised blood, obtained before dendritic cell vaccination. This chain connects TRBV7-2 to TRBJ2-2, with TRBD1 matching over 8 bases. The DNA of the CDR3 is TGTGCCAGCAGCGCCAGGACAGGGAAGGGCGGGGAGCTGTTTTTT. Translation: CASSARTGKGGELFF.